Listed below are T cell receptor beta chains from one sample, sequenced in a study of shared clonotypes between healthy human individuals. Profiled with immunoSEQ multiplex PCR; TCRdb holds only in-frame clones, not every one. The data contain a few million clones, just over 90% of them singletons. Sample: naive CD4+ T cells sorted from blood. These receptors were taken from a man younger than 30 in good health. CDR3s include the opening cysteine and the closing phenylalanine or tryptophan. Each record gives: J gene, D gene, clone size, V gene, CDR3 DNA, CDR3 protein. D genes are given only for firm matches. Clone size appears in some rows only: once, few, many, or a class for an expanded clone.

TRBJ1-5 | TRBD1 | few | TRBV30 | TGTGCCTGGAGTGTGGACAGGGCTCAGCCCCAGCATTTT | CAWSVDRAQPQHF
TRBJ2-1 | . | . | TRBV9 | TGTGCCAGCAGCCCCCGCGGGGTGAATGAGCAGTTCTTC | CASSPRGVNEQFF
TRBJ2-2 | . | few | TRBV10-1 | TGCGCCAGCAGTGAGTCGGCAGGGAACACCGGGGAGCTGTTTTTT | CASSESAGNTGELFF
TRBJ2-1 | . | . | TRBV7-9 | TGTGCCAGCAGCTTAGTTCCTCAGGAAGAGGATGAGCAGTTCTTC | CASSLVPQEEDEQFF
TRBJ2-7 | TRBD1 | once | TRBV5-1 | TGCGCCAGCAGCTATACCGGGACAGGGGATCTCGAGCAGTACTTC | CASSYTGTGDLEQYF
TRBJ2-4 | TRBD2 | . | TRBV13 | TGTGCCAGCAGCAAAGGACTAGCGGGAGCCAAAAACATTCAGTACTTC | CASSKGLAGAKNIQYF
TRBJ1-5 | . | . | TRBV28 | TGTGCCAGCATCGAAAGCACAGGCGCTAGCAATCAGCCCCAGCATTTT | CASIESTGASNQPQHF
TRBJ2-5 | . | . | TRBV6-5 | TGTGCCAGCAGACGCAGAAGGGAAGAGACCCAGTACTTC | CASRRRREETQYF
TRBJ1-3 | TRBD1 | . | TRBV18 | TGTGCCAGCTCCCTCGGGACAGGGAAAACTGGAAACACCATATATTTT | CASSLGTGKTGNTIYF
TRBJ1-1 | . | once | TRBV29-1 | TGCAGCGTTGTTTCCGGGCTCCGGGACACTGAAGCTTTCTTT | CSVVSGLRDTEAFF
TRBJ2-3 | . | . | TRBV5-8 | TGTGCCAGCAGACGGACGGTGGCTAGCACAGATACGCAGTATTTT | CASRRTVASTDTQYF
TRBJ1-5 | . | . | TRBV18 | TGTGCCAGCTCACCGAATGAAGGGACACCCAATCAGCCCCAGCATTTT | CASSPNEGTPNQPQHF
TRBJ2-1 | . | . | TRBV6-1 | TGTGCCAGCAGTTTACAGGTCTCGGCCCAGGTTGAGCAGTTCTTC | CASSLQVSAQVEQFF
TRBJ2-5 | TRBD2 | . | TRBV5-4 | TGTGCCAGCAGCTTGGCCAGCGGGGGGCAGGAGACCCAGTACTTC | CASSLASGGQETQYF